Below, 22 T cell receptor beta chains from the same sample are listed, as sequenced in a study of human T cells and chemical hapten exposure. Time point indicated: patch test 1, 2 weeks after DPC sensitization. Treatment indicated: therapeutic diphenylcyclopropenone sensitization with weekly scalp DPC. TCRdb analysed the RACE reads with MiXCR anew, one entry per CDR3 protein. Of tens of thousands of distinct CDR3 sequences in the sample, over 9% were seen once. The sequencing here drew on whole blood, taken in connection with sensitization to the hapten diphenylcyclopropenone (DPC). The receptors come from a woman between 50 and 59 years old with alopecia areata. Some clones in this sample may be carry-over from other donors' samples.

This chain links TRBV7-8 with TRBJ1-2, with unresolved D. Germline loops: CDR1 SGHVS, CDR2 FQNEAQ. The germline V and J ends were trimmed by 1 base and 0 bases, with 6 bases remaining between them. The CDR3 totals 14 residues. For the CDR3, the DNA is TGTGCCAGCAGCTTAGGGGCGTCTAACTATGGCTACACCTTC. Its translation is CASSLGASNYGYTF. Using reference TRBV7-8 and TRBJ1-2 for the parts outside the CDR3, the full variable domain is GAGVSQSPRYKVAKRGQDVALRCDPISGHVSLFWYQQALGQGPEFLTYFQNEAQLDKSGLPSDRFFAERPEGSVSTLKIQRTQQEDSAVYLCASSLGASNYGYTFGSGTRLTVV.

This CDR3 is CAWSHRGNTEAFF. Written as DNA, the CDR3 is TGTGCCTGGAGTCACAGGGGGAACACTGAAGCTTTCTTT. The chain carries TRBV30 and TRBJ1-1; 7 positions match TRBD1. J lost 1 base, V lost 2 bases, and 1 base had no gene match. Per germline, CDR1 GTSNPN and CDR2 SVGIG (reference sequence). The CDR3 totals 13 residues.

This clonotype was recorded only once. At one end, the junction sequence differs from germline, possibly due to a read error. The chain couples TRBV7-3 to TRBJ2-7; D remains unclear. The CDR3 loop spans 13 amino acids. The germline V gene has CDR1 SGHTA and CDR2 FQGTGA. Here the CDR3 reads CASSLGRSYEQHF. The CDR3, as DNA: TGTGCCAGCAGCTTAGGCAGATCCTACGAGCAGCACTTC.

This clonotype appeared many times. The chain joins TRBV15 to TRBJ1-3; 7 nucleotides match TRBD1. Unmatched junction bases numbered 6, after V lost 9 bases and J lost 4 bases. Germline loops: CDR1 LNHNV, CDR2 YYDKDF (reference sequence). The CDR3 extends over 13 amino acids. The CDR3 loop is CATQGPSGNTIYF. In DNA form, the CDR3 reads TGTGCCACACAGGGGCCTTCAGGAAACACCATATATTTT.

This clonotype was seen a few times. The V call is TRBV7-9, the J call TRBJ1-6; D gene ambiguous. Trimming stripped 5 bases from V and 6 bases from J, with 11 bases between. This CDR3 spans 14 amino acids. Germline V CDR1 and CDR2: SEHNR, FQNEAQ (reference sequence). DNA of the CDR3: TGTGCCAGCAGCGGTATTGGGAGTAATTCACCCCTCCACTTT. Amino acids: CASSGIGSNSPLHF.

This clonotype was seen only a few times. V and J are TRBV12-3 or TRBV12-4 and TRBJ2-2, with 13 bases fitting TRBD2. The CDR3 covers 16 residues. J was trimmed by 7 bases and V by 7 bases; bases with no gene match: 9. The CDR3 reads CASIQGLAGLFGELFF. The DNA of the CDR3 is TGTGCCAGCATCCAGGGACTAGCGGGATTGTTCGGGGAGCTGTTTTTT.

This clonotype was observed a handful of times. The J gene is TRBJ2-1, the V gene TRBV9; 13 bases align to TRBD2. The J segment lost 9 bases and the V segment lost 4 bases, leaving 7 bases of the junction unmatched. CDR1 is SGDLS and CDR2 is YYNGEE in the germline V gene. The CDR3 loop spans 15 amino acids. As DNA, the CDR3 is TGTGCCAGCAGCTTACTAGCGGGAGGGCCTGGTGAGCAGTTCTTC. It yields the protein CASSLLAGGPGEQFF. The full variable domain, in which reference TRBV9 and TRBJ2-1 provide the parts outside the CDR3, is DSGVTQTPKHLITATGQRVTLRCSPRSGDLSVYWYQQSLDQGLQFLIQYYNGEERAKGNILERFSAQQFPDLHSELNLSSLELGDSALYFCASSLLAGGPGEQFFGPGTRLTVL.

The V gene is TRBV25-1, the J gene TRBJ1-1; a possible D gene is TRBD1 (6 bases). This CDR3 spans 15 amino acids. The ends were cut back, 5 bases at V and 0 bases at J, with 13 bases in the middle. Germline values: CDR1 MGHDK, CDR2 SYGVNS. The DNA of the CDR3 is TGTGCCAGCAGTCCCCCTGGACAGATGAACACTGAAGCTTTCTTT. Amino acids: CASSPPGQMNTEAFF.

The rearrangement uses TRBV12-3 or TRBV12-4 and TRBJ2-7; D is ambiguous. The CDR3 is 13 amino acids. Trimming removed 1 base at V and 2 bases at J, with 6 bases between. CDR3 region: CASSLEPAYEQYF. The CDR3 bases are TGTGCCAGCAGTTTAGAGCCAGCCTACGAGCAGTACTTC.

J is TRBJ2-7 and V is TRBV29-1, with TRBD2 matching over 13 bases. CDR1 and CDR2 (germline): SQVTM, ANQGSEA. The V and J ends lost 8 bases and 6 bases, in that order; junction bases with no gene match: 7. The CDR3 is made up of 13 amino acids. The CDR3 bases are TGCAGCACCACAGGACTAGCGGGAGCCGAGCAGTACTTC. This codes for CSTTGLAGAEQYF.

There are a few counts of this clonotype. V and J are TRBV5-1 and TRBJ2-7; TRBD2 agrees at 12 bases. CDR1 SGHRS and CDR2 YFSETQ come from the germline V gene. J lost 4 bases, V lost 4 bases, and 3 bases had no gene match. CDR3 size: 14 residues. For the CDR3, the DNA is TGCGCCAGCAGCGAGGGACTAGCGGGTTACGAGCAGTACTTC. This sequence encodes CASSEGLAGYEQYF.

The V call is TRBV6-1, the J call TRBJ2-3; 7 bases map to TRBD2. With V trimmed by 5 bases and J by 9 bases, 5 bases remained unmatched. The CDR3 loop spans 12 amino acids. Germline CDR1 and CDR2: MNHNS and SASEGT. CDR3 DNA sequence: TGTGCCAGCAGTCCCCCCGGGAGGACGCAGTATTTT. It translates to CASSPPGRTQYF.

The sample holds a few counts of this clonotype. The V gene is TRBV28, the J gene TRBJ1-6, with D unresolved. This CDR3 is built from 16 residues. The V end was cut by 6 bases, the J end by 3 bases, with 15 bases between. The germline V gene has CDR1 MDHEN and CDR2 SYDVKM. The CDR3 coding sequence is TGTGCCAGCAGGCTTCGCGCGCCTAGCTATAATTCACCCCTCCACTTT. This gives the protein CASRLRAPSYNSPLHF.

V gene TRBV29-1 combines with J gene TRBJ2-1; TRBD2 matches at 14 bases. The CDR3 sequence is 14 residues long. The V segment lost 5 bases and the J segment 5 bases; nucleotides outside the gene matches: 2. Germline-derived CDR1 and CDR2 are SQVTM and ANQGSEA. The CDR3: CSVWTSGRNNEQFF. As DNA, the CDR3 is TGCAGCGTTTGGACTAGCGGGAGGAACAATGAGCAGTTCTTC.

This chain uses TRBV24-1 with TRBJ1-1; perhaps TRBD1 as D (5 bases). V was shortened by 5 bases and J by 1 base, with 10 bases between the two germline ends. The CDR3 is 14 residues long. The germline V gene encodes CDR1 KGHDR and CDR2 SFDVKD. Here the CDR3 DNA reads TGTGCCACCAGTGGGGCAGGGCAGAACACTGAAGCTTTCTTT. This encodes CATSGAGQNTEAFF.

This chain connects TRBV7-9 to TRBJ2-1, with a possible D match to TRBD2 (6 bases). V lost 5 bases and J 3 bases, leaving 14 bases between the germline ends. Germline loops: CDR1 SEHNR, CDR2 FQNEAQ (reference sequence). The CDR3 covers 15 residues. CDR3 residues: CASSPGGRVYNEQFF. For the CDR3, the DNA is TGTGCCAGCAGCCCCGGGGGACGGGTCTACAATGAGCAGTTCTTC.

The chain has TRBV7-9 and TRBJ1-1; D not resolved. This CDR3 region has 14 residues. V lost 6 bases to trimming and J lost 4 bases, with 15 bases between them. Germline V gives CDR1 SEHNR, CDR2 FQNEAQ (reference sequence). CDR3 sequence (DNA): TGTGCCAGCAGTCATCACCTAACCGCCACTGAAGCTTTCTTT. It yields the protein CASSHHLTATEAFF.

This clonotype was counted a few times. The chain recombines TRBV5-1 with TRBJ1-6; unclear D gene. CDR3 length: 16 residues. Deletions cut 4 bases from V and 0 bases from J, with 11 bases between. CDR1 is SGHRS, CDR2 YFSETQ, per germline. The CDR3 coding sequence is TGCGCCAGCAGCCCGGACGGGAGCTCCTATAATTCACCCCTCCACTTT. This codes for CASSPDGSSYNSPLHF.

This clonotype was found a few times. The chain carries TRBV18 and TRBJ2-5, with D possibly matching TRBD1 (6 bases). Per the germline V gene, CDR1 is KGHSH and CDR2 is LQKENI. V was pared by 6 bases and J by 4 bases, with 18 bases between. The length of the CDR3 is 15 residues. The CDR3 DNA follows: TGTGCCAGCTCGGCGGACAGTCAACTTTCAGAGACCCAGTACTTC. Amino acids: CASSADSQLSETQYF.

This clonotype was seen a few times. CDR3 region: CAWSIGTGVSTDTQYF. CDR3 sequence (DNA): TGTGCCTGGAGCATCGGGACAGGCGTTAGCACAGATACGCAGTATTTT. This chain uses TRBV30 with TRBJ2-3; 8 bases match TRBD1. Trimming took 3 bases from V and 0 from J; bases not matched to a gene: 8. The CDR3 runs to 16 residues. Germline V lookup: CDR1 GTSNPN, CDR2 SVGIG (reference sequence).

The table lists this clonotype with many counts. The gene calls are TRBV12-3 or TRBV12-4 and TRBJ2-7; perhaps TRBD2 as D (6 bases). The CDR3 sequence is 15 residues long. V gave up 5 bases and J gave up 6 bases, with 20 bases separating them. As DNA, the CDR3 is TGTGCCAGCAGTACCCAACCACTTGGGAGGACCGAGCAGTACTTC. Translating gives CASSTQPLGRTEQYF.

This clonotype was seen at least ten times. The gene calls are TRBV3-1 and TRBJ2-2; D is possibly TRBD1 or TRBD2 (5 bases each). The CDR3 extends over 12 amino acids. V was shortened by 6 bases and J by 6 bases, with 8 bases between the two germline ends. Germline lookup yields CDR1 LGHDT and CDR2 YNNKEL (reference sequence). The CDR3 DNA reads TGTGCCAGCAGATTGGGGGCCGGGGAGCTGTTTTTT. Translated: CASRLGAGELFF.